Below, one TCR beta chain is given with its context. The antigen is not known. The data are from a study of OX40 agonist ivuxolimab in advanced cancers. Study in general: Head and neck, renal cell, melanoma or hepatocellular carcinoma were the cancers that dose-escalation patients had.

Germline V gene lookup returns CDR1 LNHDA and CDR2 SQIVND (reference sequence). Trimming shortened V by 7 bases and J by 11 bases, and 24 bases separated the two germline ends. The CDR3 has 15 residues. Study-wide findings and caveats: Also present in some nonresponders was a low level of normalized T-cell clonal expansion.

Clones were read by immunoSEQ multiplex PCR, and TCRdb kept only the in-frame ones, dropping some. The sample includes tens of thousands of clones, roughly 86% of them seen just once. Here the sequenced sample was CD4+ or CD8+ T cells sorted from blood, taken in a trial of the OX40 agonist ivuxolimab. This TCR was sampled from an adult with an advanced solid tumor such as melanoma, head and neck, liver or kidney cancer. J is TRBJ2-1 and V is TRBV19, with D possibly TRBD1 on 5 matching bases. CDR3 bases: TGTGCCAGTATCTTCCTATACAGGTCCGGCCGGAAGCAGTTCTTC. Protein sequence: CASIFLYRSGRKQFF. The whole variable domain, filled in from reference TRBV19 and TRBJ2-1, reads DGGITQSPKYLFRKEGQNVTLSCEQNLNHDAMYWYRQDPGQGLRLIYYSQIVNDFQKGDIAEGYSVSREKKESFPLTVTSAQKNPTAFYLCASIFLYRSGRKQFFGPGTRLTVL.